This T cell receptor (beta chain) was documented in a study of cytomegalovirus exposure and HLA in healthy donors. Study details: The roughly 110 validation repertoires were produced on the same platform as the 650 to 800 repertoires of the first cohort. This was reported in a later analysis. Regarding the study as a whole: Many donors shared some public TCRs, even though most TCR sequences were rare.

About this clone itself: What it binds is unknown.

The data were produced by immunoSEQ multiplex PCR, yet TCRdb's version contains in-frame clones alone and is incomplete. The data contain some 180,000 clones, roughly 81% of them singletons. The donors were part of the validation cohort of 100 to 150 subjects. That cohort was separate from the first cohort, which comprised roughly 670 subjects. Sequences were obtained from PBMCs. The receptor's source is a woman in her thirties in good health and CMV-seronegative.

CDR3 sequence (DNA): TGTGCCAGCTCCCGGGACAGGGTGGATGAAAAACTGTTTTTT. The encoded protein is CASSRDRVDEKLFF. The chain employs TRBV18 and TRBJ1-4; TRBD1 matches 9 bases. The junction had 5 bases not matched to a gene; V was cut back by 6 bases and J by 6 bases. The CDR3 loop spans 14 amino acids. Germline-derived CDR1 and CDR2 are KGHSH and LQKENI.